There are many counts of the clone carrying this T cell receptor beta chain. No antigen is known for it. TCR alpha and beta CDR3 regions were amplified from RNA using iRepertoire nested multiplex PCR. One-step reverse transcription and amplification started from approximately 100-400 ng of tissue mRNA or PBMC total RNA. A single record per CDR3 protein comes from TCRdb applying MiXCR to the multiplex PCR reads. The sample includes under 200,000 distinct CDR3 sequences, over 30% of them seen just once. Per germline, CDR1 MNHEY and CDR2 SMNVEV (reference sequence). CDR3 length equals 11 residues. Trimming removed 6 bases at V and 5 bases at J, with 8 bases between. This entry belongs to a study of glioma-infiltrating T cells. Overall study findings and caveats: Very few CDR3 sequences were shared between tissue and blood. Non-neoplastic patients had below-expected tissue-blood divergence, while all gliomas exceeded expectation.

The receptor's source is a human donor with low-grade glioma or glioblastoma, undergoing nonglioma brain surgery, or in good health (not recorded which). V and J are TRBV27 and TRBJ2-7; the D gene could be TRBD1 or TRBD2 (5 bases each). The sample consisted of glioma tissue, nonneoplastic brain tissue, or PBMCs (not recorded which). This CDR3 is CASRRGDEQYF. For the CDR3, the DNA is TGTGCCAGCAGGAGAGGGGACGAGCAGTACTTC.